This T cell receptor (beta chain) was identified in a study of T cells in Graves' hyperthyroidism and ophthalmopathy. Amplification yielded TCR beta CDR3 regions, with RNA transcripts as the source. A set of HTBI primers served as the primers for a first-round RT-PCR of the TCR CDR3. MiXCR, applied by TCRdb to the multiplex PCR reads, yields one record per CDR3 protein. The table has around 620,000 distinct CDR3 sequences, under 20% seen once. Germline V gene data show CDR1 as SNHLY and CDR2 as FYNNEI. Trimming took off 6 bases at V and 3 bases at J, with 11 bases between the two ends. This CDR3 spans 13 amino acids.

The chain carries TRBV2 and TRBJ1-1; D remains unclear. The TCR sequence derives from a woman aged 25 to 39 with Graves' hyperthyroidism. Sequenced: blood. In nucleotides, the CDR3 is TGTGCCAGCAGGGTAACTAGGGACACTGAAGCTTTCTTT. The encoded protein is CASRVTRDTEAFF.